Following are 10 T cell receptor beta chains from one sample sequenced in a study of T cell repertoires in cytomegalovirus infection. TCRdb re-called the reads with MiXCR, one entry per CDR3 protein. The sample has around 180,000 distinct CDR3 sequences; roughly a fifth are singletons. The sequenced sample was PBMCs. Receptors were obtained from a human donor in good health (CMV status not recorded). Some clones in this sample may be carry-over from other donors' samples.

There are a few counts of this clonotype. The CDR3 here is CASRISGTPYEQYF. Here the CDR3 DNA reads TGTGCCAGCAGAATTAGCGGGACTCCTTACGAGCAGTACTTC. The V and J genes are TRBV6-2 or TRBV6-3 and TRBJ2-7; TRBD2 matches at 8 bases. Trimming cost V 6 bases and J 4 bases; bases outside gene matches: 8. This CDR3 spans 14 amino acids. The germline V gene has CDR1 MNHEY and CDR2 SVGEGT.

This clonotype was seen at least ten times. The CDR3 nucleotides are TGTGCCAGCAGTCGAACAGGGGGCCGGTCCTACAATGAGCAGTTCTTC. Translating it yields CASSRTGGRSYNEQFF. The chain uses TRBV6-2 or TRBV6-3 and TRBJ2-1, with 9 bases aligning to TRBD1. Trimming removed 5 bases from V and 1 base from J; junction bases left unmatched: 6. The CDR3 sequence is 16 residues long. Per germline, CDR1 MNHEY and CDR2 SVGEGT.

This clonotype was picked up a small number of times. The chain uses TRBV6-2 or TRBV6-3 and TRBJ2-3, with 11 bases lining up with TRBD2. Germline CDR1 and CDR2: MNHEY and SVGEGT. Germline trimming cut 6 bases from V and 4 bases from J; bases unmatched to any gene: 9. This CDR3 region has 16 residues. The DNA of the CDR3 is TGTGCCAGCAGACTTAGCGGGGGGGCCAATTCAGATACGCAGTATTTT. This translates into CASRLSGGANSDTQYF.

The DNA for the CDR3 is TGTGCCAGCTCAAAGCCGGGGGATTTACGGGAGCAGTACTTC. The encoded protein is CASSKPGDLREQYF. The chain couples TRBV6-2 or TRBV6-3 to TRBJ2-7; D perhaps matches TRBD2 (6 bases). Trimming left V 8 bases short and J 7 bases short, with 21 bases between. The CDR3 covers 14 residues. Germline V CDR1 and CDR2: MNHEY, SVGEGT.

The J gene is TRBJ1-5, the V gene TRBV7-6; a possible D gene is TRBD1 (6 bases). Trimming left V 5 bases short and J 6 bases short, with 11 bases between. Germline V CDR1 and CDR2: SGHVS, FNYEAQ. CDR3 length: 13 residues. DNA of the CDR3: TGTGCCAGCAGCCCCCAGGGGACTCAGCCCCAGCATTTT. Its translation: CASSPQGTQPQHF.

The chain combines TRBV15 with TRBJ2-2; TRBD1 aligns across 7 bases. Germline-derived CDR1 and CDR2 are LNHNV and YYDKDF (reference sequence). The junction had 6 bases not matched to a gene; V was cut back by 4 bases and J by 4 bases. The length of the CDR3 is 15 residues. In DNA, the CDR3 is TGTGCCACCAGCATTACAGGGGTAGTCACCGGGGAGCTGTTTTTT. Translation gives CATSITGVVTGELFF.

The chain carries TRBV14 and TRBJ2-7; the D is unclear. Germline V gives CDR1 SGHDN, CDR2 FVKESK. The V gene lost 0 bases and the J gene lost 3 bases, with 9 bases spanning the gap. This CDR3 comprises 14 residues. CDR3 residues: CASSQEFTVYEQYF. For the CDR3, the DNA is TGTGCCAGCAGCCAAGAGTTTACGGTCTACGAGCAGTACTTC.

This clonotype turned up a few times. The V call is TRBV13, the J call TRBJ2-7; D not certain. Looked up from germline, CDR1 is PRHDT and CDR2 is FYEKMQ (reference sequence). V gave up 2 bases and J gave up 0 bases, with 17 bases separating them. CDR3 length: 17 residues. CDR3 in DNA: TGTGCCAGCAGCTTAAGGTCCGGGCAGCGAAGCTCCTACGAGCAGTACTTC. Protein: CASSLRSGQRSSYEQYF.

In this sample, this clonotype turned up a few times. This rearrangement joins TRBV7-9 to TRBJ2-4; D is ambiguous. This CDR3 contains 16 residues. CDR1 is SEHNR and CDR2 is FQNEAQ in the germline V gene (reference sequence). Trimming left V 4 bases short and J 3 bases short, with 16 bases between. CDR3 loop: CASSSAPVLDKNIQYF. The CDR3 nucleotides read TGTGCCAGCAGCTCAGCCCCGGTGTTGGACAAAAACATTCAGTACTTC.

V usage is TRBV11-2 and J usage is TRBJ2-3; D might be TRBD1 or TRBD2, each matching 5 bases. The germline CDR1 and CDR2 sequences are SGHAT and FQNNGV. This CDR3 spans 15 amino acids. The germline V and J ends were trimmed by 3 bases and 1 base, with 11 bases remaining between them. The CDR3 spells CASSLGETGTDTQYF. CDR3 bases: TGTGCCAGCAGCTTGGGAGAGACAGGCACAGATACGCAGTATTTT.